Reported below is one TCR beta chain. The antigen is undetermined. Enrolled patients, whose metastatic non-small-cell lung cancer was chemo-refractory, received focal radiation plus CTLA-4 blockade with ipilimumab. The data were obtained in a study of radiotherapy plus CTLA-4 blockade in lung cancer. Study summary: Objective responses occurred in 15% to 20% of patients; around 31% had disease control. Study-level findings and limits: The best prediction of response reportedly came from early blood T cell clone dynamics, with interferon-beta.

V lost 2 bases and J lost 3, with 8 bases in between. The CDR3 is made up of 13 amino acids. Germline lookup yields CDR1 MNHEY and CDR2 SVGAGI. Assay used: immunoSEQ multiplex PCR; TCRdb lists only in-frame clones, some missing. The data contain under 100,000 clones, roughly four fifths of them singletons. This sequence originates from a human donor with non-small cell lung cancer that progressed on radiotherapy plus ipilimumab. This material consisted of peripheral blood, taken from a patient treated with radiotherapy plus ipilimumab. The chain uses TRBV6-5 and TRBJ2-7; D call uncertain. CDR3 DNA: TGTGCCAGCAGTTACCAAATGTACTACGAGCAGTACTTC. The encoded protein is CASSYQMYYEQYF.